Following are 24 T cell receptor beta chains from one sample sequenced in a study of T-cell reconstitution after alpha-beta-depleted transplantation in children. Construction of the TCRbeta library involved unique molecular identifiers. In TCRdb, the PCR reads were re-called with MiXCR into one record per CDR3 protein. The sample has 81,000 or so distinct CDR3 sequences; around 16% are singletons. Sample: PBMCs, mostly from graft donor cells, taken 180 days after TCRalphabeta/CD19-depleted stem cell transplant. These receptors originate from a male patient between 2 and 10 years old who had a stem cell transplant for acute lymphoblastic leukemia, so the T cells may come from the graft donor.

The V call is TRBV7-2, the J call TRBJ2-3; 9 nucleotides match TRBD2. The length of the CDR3 is 15 residues. Per the germline V gene, CDR1 is SGHTA and CDR2 is FQGNSA. V lost 5 bases and J lost 2; bases outside the gene matches: 5. The CDR3 sequence: CASSRPSGATDTQYF. The CDR3 nucleotides are TGTGCCAGCAGCCGCCCTAGCGGGGCCACAGATACGCAGTATTTT.

On this clonotype: One end of the junction is discordant with germline, which a read error may explain. The V call is TRBV7-9, the J call TRBJ2-2; 9 bases agree with TRBD1. Germline V lookup: CDR1 SEHNR, CDR2 FQNEAQ (reference sequence). This CDR3 has 16 amino acids. CDR3 in amino acids: CASISRTGVVTGELFF. The CDR3 coding sequence is TGTGCCAGCATCTCGAGGACAGGGGTGGTCACCGGGGAGCTATTTTTT.

The sample holds a few counts of this clonotype. The chain employs TRBV24-1 and TRBJ1-1; 7 nucleotides line up with TRBD1. V trimming: 8 bases; J trimming: 2 bases; junction bases outside the gene matches: 4. The CDR3 is 13 amino acids. CDR1 is KGHDR, CDR2 SFDVKD, per germline. The CDR3 loop reads CATKNRGNTEAFF. CDR3 nucleotide sequence: TGTGCCACCAAGAACAGGGGCAACACTGAAGCTTTCTTT.

This clonotype was detected a few times. The genes are TRBV5-1 and TRBJ2-1, with TRBD2 matching 8 bases. Trimming took 0 bases from V and 0 from J; bases not matched to a gene: 8. There are 18 residues in the CDR3. In germline, CDR1 is SGHRS, CDR2 YFSETQ. CDR3 protein: CASSLALAGISSYNEQFF. The DNA for the CDR3 is TGCGCCAGCAGCTTGGCCTTAGCGGGGATAAGCTCCTACAATGAGCAGTTCTTC.

The V and J genes are TRBV27 and TRBJ2-4; a weak D match, TRBD1 (6 bases). This CDR3 has 14 residues. In germline, CDR1 is MNHEY, CDR2 SMNVEV (reference sequence). V lost 6 bases and J 11 bases, leaving 20 bases between the germline ends. CDR3 protein: CASSLTGFPKVQYF. In nucleotides, the CDR3 is TGTGCCAGCAGCCTAACAGGGTTCCCGAAGGTTCAGTACTTC.

This clonotype was observed a few times. The chain is built from TRBV9 and TRBJ2-5; no definite D call. Germline CDR1 reads SGDLS; CDR2 reads YYNGEE. The CDR3 runs to 12 residues. The V gene lost 2 bases and the J gene lost 5 bases, with 7 bases spanning the gap. The DNA for the CDR3 is TGTGCCAGCAGCGTCAATCGGGAGACCCAGTACTTC. The encoded protein is CASSVNRETQYF.

J is TRBJ1-1 and V is TRBV6-2 or TRBV6-3, with D unclear. V lost 6 bases to trimming and J lost 3 bases, with 8 bases between them. In germline, CDR1 is MNHEY, CDR2 SVGEGT. The CDR3 is 12 amino acids. The CDR3 here is CASSKGDTEAFF. For the CDR3, the DNA is TGTGCCAGCAGCAAAGGAGACACTGAAGCTTTCTTT.

This clonotype showed up just a few times. The gene calls are TRBV20-1 and TRBJ2-3, with 8 bases that match TRBD2. Germline CDR1 DFQATT, CDR2 SNEGSKA (reference sequence). This CDR3 is 13 amino acids long. Trimming took 6 bases from V and 0 from J; bases not matched to a gene: 2. CDR3 in DNA: TGCAGTGCGCGGGGGGCCAGCACAGATACGCAGTATTTT. Translated: CSARGASTDTQYF.

The chain recombines TRBV5-1 with TRBJ2-1; 9 bases are a match to TRBD2. The CDR3 totals 16 residues. Germline V gene data show CDR1 as SGHRS and CDR2 as YFSETQ. Trimming removed 0 bases from V and 3 bases from J; junction bases left unmatched: 4. CDR3 DNA sequence: TGCGCCAGCAGCTTGGGCGGGACTAGCCTCTACAATGAGCAGTTCTTC. It is translated as CASSLGGTSLYNEQFF.

This clonotype was counted between two and nine times. The chain has TRBV12-3 or TRBV12-4 and TRBJ1-3, with D hard to call. V lost 4 bases and J 3 bases, leaving 7 bases between the germline ends. The CDR3 length is 13 residues. The CDR3 is CASSSPFGNTIYF. CDR3 bases: TGTGCCAGCAGTTCCCCTTTTGGAAACACCATATATTTT.

This clonotype was counted a few times. This chain joins TRBV20-1 and TRBJ2-1, with D perhaps TRBD2 (5 bases). Germline CDR1 is DFQATT and CDR2 is SNEGSKA (reference sequence). The V end was cut by 1 base, the J end by 0 bases, with 13 bases between. This CDR3 has 16 residues. CDR3 loop: CSARVPNGVSYNEQFF. CDR3 coding DNA: TGCAGTGCTAGAGTACCGAACGGGGTCTCCTACAATGAGCAGTTCTTC.

The V call is TRBV5-4, the J call TRBJ2-7, with 9 bases matching TRBD2. With V trimmed by 5 bases and J by 3 bases, 6 bases remained unmatched. The CDR3 runs to 14 residues. Per germline, CDR1 SGHNT and CDR2 YYREEE (reference sequence). This CDR3 is CASRERGDLYEQYF. The CDR3 coding sequence is TGTGCCAGCAGGGAGCGGGGGGATCTCTACGAGCAGTACTTC. Combining the CDR3 with reference TRBV5-4 and TRBJ2-7 gives the whole variable domain ETGVTQSPTHLIKTRGQQVTLRCSSQSGHNTVSWYQQALGQGPQFIFQYYREEENGRGNFPPRFSGLQFPNYSSELNVNALELDDSALYLCASRERGDLYEQYFGPGTRLTVT.

There are many counts of this clonotype. The CDR3 region is CASSPLRQDEKLFF. The CDR3 DNA reads as TGTGCCAGCAGCCCGCTACGGCAGGATGAAAAACTGTTTTTT. The V gene is TRBV6-1, the J gene TRBJ1-4; unclear D gene. CDR1 MNHNS and CDR2 SASEGT come from the germline V gene. V was shortened by 6 bases and J by 6 bases, with 14 bases between the two germline ends. The CDR3 is made up of 14 amino acids.

In this sample, this clonotype turned up a few times. The genes are TRBV5-1 and TRBJ2-5, with D possibly being TRBD2 (6 bases). This CDR3 is built from 15 residues. Deletions cut 0 bases from V and 2 bases from J, with 11 bases between. CDR1 is SGHRS, CDR2 YFSETQ, per germline. CDR3 amino acids: CASSLVVSGQETQYF. CDR3 nucleotides: TGCGCCAGCAGCTTGGTGGTGAGCGGGCAAGAGACCCAGTACTTC.

This clonotype has a handful of counts. The chain is built from TRBV7-9 and TRBJ1-2; no clear D gene. The CDR3 spans 15 residues. Germline V gene lookup returns CDR1 SEHNR and CDR2 FQNEAQ (reference sequence). With 0 bases removed from V and 2 bases from J, the gap between germline ends came to 10 bases. CDR3 residues: CASSLAIPVNYGYTF. Written as DNA, the CDR3 is TGTGCCAGCAGCTTAGCGATACCGGTCAACTATGGCTACACCTTC.

The CDR3 DNA sequence: TGCGCCAGCAGCTTGTATAGGGTCTATGGCTACACCTTC. Amino acids: CASSLYRVYGYTF. This chain joins TRBV5-1 and TRBJ1-2, with D hard to call. Germline loops: CDR1 SGHRS, CDR2 YFSETQ. This CDR3 is built from 13 residues. Trimming took off 1 base at V and 4 bases at J, with 8 bases between the two ends.

In this sample, this clonotype turned up many times. The chain has TRBV3-1 and TRBJ2-3; 9 bases map to TRBD1. CDR3 length: 16 residues. From germline, CDR1 is LGHDT and CDR2 YNNKEL (reference sequence). Germline trimming cut 3 bases from V and 5 bases from J; bases unmatched to any gene: 9. This chain's CDR3 is CASSQLTGGAGDTQYF. For the CDR3, the DNA is TGTGCCAGCAGCCAGCTAACAGGGGGCGCGGGAGATACGCAGTATTTT.

This clonotype has only a few counts. The chain joins TRBV7-9 to TRBJ1-1; D not certain. Germline V gene sequence: CDR1 SEHNR, CDR2 FQNEAQ (reference sequence). The V gene lost 6 bases and the J gene lost 4 bases, with 18 bases spanning the gap. This CDR3 contains 15 residues. CDR3 sequence: CASRRPRLSGTEAFF. In DNA form, the CDR3 reads TGTGCCAGCAGGAGACCCCGCCTGTCGGGCACTGAAGCTTTCTTT.

This clonotype was observed a handful of times. The chain couples TRBV7-2 to TRBJ2-4; D possibly corresponds to TRBD2 (7 bases). Germline V gives CDR1 SGHTA, CDR2 FQGNSA. V was trimmed by 1 base and J by 3 bases, leaving 13 bases between them. This CDR3 spans 16 amino acids. CDR3 protein: CASSLGGGAVKNIQYF. As DNA, the CDR3 is TGTGCCAGCAGCTTAGGTGGGGGGGCAGTCAAAAACATTCAGTACTTC.

This chain connects TRBV5-1 to TRBJ2-1; D is unclear. The CDR3 sequence is 14 residues long. In germline, CDR1 is SGHRS, CDR2 YFSETQ. Trimming took 1 base from V and 5 from J, leaving 10 bases between them. CDR3 bases: TGCGCCAGCAGCTTGCTCCCAGGAAACAATGAGCAGTTCTTC. The encoded protein is CASSLLPGNNEQFF.

This clonotype turned up a few times. One end of the junction is discordant with germline, which a read error may explain. This rearrangement joins TRBV4-3 to TRBJ2-4; 8 bases line up with TRBD1. The germline CDR1 and CDR2 sequences are LGHNA and YSLEER. This CDR3 spans 15 amino acids. The CDR3 DNA reads TGCGCCAGCAGCCAAACTCCGGGACAGGTCCGTTTCTTGAACTTC. Translating it yields CASSQTPGQVRFLNF.

The chain employs TRBV20-1 and TRBJ1-1; the match to TRBD1 covers 8 bases. CDR1 and CDR2 from the germline V gene are DFQATT and SNEGSKA (reference sequence). The CDR3 length is 13 residues. The junction had 5 bases not matched to a gene; V was cut back by 5 bases and J by 3 bases. The CDR3 coding sequence is TGCAGTGCTGCAGGGGGCGCGGACACTGAAGCTTTCTTT. It yields the protein CSAAGGADTEAFF.

This clonotype has a handful of counts. The CDR3 DNA sequence: TGTGCCAGCAGTTTCTACGTCGGGACGAGCAACAATGAGCAGTTCTTC. The encoded protein is CASSFYVGTSNNEQFF. The V call is TRBV27, the J call TRBJ2-1, with D possibly called TRBD1 or TRBD2 (5 bases each). CDR1 MNHEY and CDR2 SMNVEV come from the germline V gene (reference sequence). Between the trimmed V and J ends, which lost 3 bases and 5 bases, there was a span of 17 bases. The CDR3 contains 16 residues.

This clonotype was seen at least ten times. V and J are TRBV6-1 and TRBJ2-1; the D gene is possibly TRBD1 (6 bases). V lost 6 bases, J lost 0 bases, and 15 bases lay in between. The CDR3 totals 16 residues. CDR1 and CDR2 from the germline V gene are MNHNS and SASEGT. The CDR3 reads CASRGWDTGSYNEQFF. Here the CDR3 DNA reads TGTGCCAGCAGAGGATGGGACACCGGCTCCTACAATGAGCAGTTCTTC.